This TCR beta chain appears in the sequencing data of a study of CD8 T cells in ankylosing spondylitis. Study observations and caveats: Roughly eight highly homologous variants made up a TCR beta motif that seemed to typify ankylosing spondylitis blood.

The germline gives CDR1 SGHRS, CDR2 YFSETQ. The CDR3 length is 15 residues. Trimming left V 5 bases short and J 3 bases short, with 12 bases between. Making the TCR beta libraries involved quantitative 5'-RACE with molecular barcodes. One entry per CDR3 protein, called by TCRdb with MiXCR from the 5' RACE reads. This sample has more than 250,000 distinct CDR3 sequences, with 11% found just once. This clonotype was seen ten or more times. What it binds is unknown. The sequence came from a female donor with ankylosing spondylitis or in good health (not recorded which). The sequencing sample was made of blood, either unsorted or a sorted T cell fraction (not recorded which). The rearrangement links TRBV5-1 to TRBJ1-6, with D maybe TRBD1 (5 bases). The CDR3 is CASSEQDGYNSPLHF. In DNA, the CDR3 is TGCGCCAGCAGTGAACAGGATGGCTATAATTCACCCCTCCACTTT.